This T cell receptor (beta chain) was obtained from a study of blood T cell repertoires in COVID-19. Study-level background: Specimens from acute and convalescent COVID-19 originated in the United States, Italy and Spain. T cells, B-cell-depleted T cells, or PBMCs provided the cDNA or gDNA that served as material.

Original processing methods: Reference gene primer amplification gave nucleated cell count estimates. TCRdb keeps only in-frame clones here, not all; method: immunoSEQ multiplex PCR. The V and J calls and clone size were taken over from that table, and D and trimming were inferred from the DNA. The data contain about 110,000 clones, 70% to 90% of them singletons. Germline CDR1 reads MNHEY; CDR2 reads SMNVEV (reference sequence). The trim removed 3 bases at V and 4 bases at J, leaving 12 bases unmatched. The CDR3 length is 18 residues. The J gene is TRBJ2-2, the V gene TRBV27; 9 bases map to TRBD2. Input material: peripheral blood. This receptor was obtained from a human donor in a cohort sampled during active COVID-19. The chain's CDR3 is CASSFLRAGGQRTGELFF. The CDR3 DNA reads TGTGCCAGCAGTTTCCTTCGCGCGGGGGGGCAGCGCACCGGGGAGCTGTTTTTT.